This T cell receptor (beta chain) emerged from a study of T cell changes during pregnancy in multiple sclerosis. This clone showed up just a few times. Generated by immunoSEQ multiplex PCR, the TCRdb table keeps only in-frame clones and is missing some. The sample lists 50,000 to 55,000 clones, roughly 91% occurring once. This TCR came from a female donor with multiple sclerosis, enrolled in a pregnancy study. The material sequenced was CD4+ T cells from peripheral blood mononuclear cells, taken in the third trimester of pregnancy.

CDR3 in DNA: TGTGCCAGCAGCCTTGGACAGGGCGTCTACGAGCAGTACTTC. This translates into CASSLGQGVYEQYF. This sequence joins TRBV9 and TRBJ2-7; TRBD1 matches at 8 bases. Germline V gene lookup returns CDR1 SGDLS and CDR2 YYNGEE. The CDR3 is made up of 14 amino acids. The V and J ends lost 4 bases and 3 bases, in that order; junction bases with no gene match: 6.